Listed here are 16 T cell receptor beta chains from one sample, sequenced in a study of blood T cell repertoires in COVID-19. TCRdb keeps only in-frame clones here, not all; method: immunoSEQ multiplex PCR. The sample contains around 100,000 clones, 86% of which appear only once. Input material: peripheral blood. The receptors derive from a man aged 40-49 years with acute or convalescent COVID-19.

The J gene is TRBJ1-4, the V gene TRBV7-2; TRBD1 might be the D (5 bases). This CDR3 has 15 residues. Germline lookup yields CDR1 SGHTA and CDR2 FQGNSA. V was pared by 4 bases and J by 5 bases, with 14 bases between. Written as DNA, the CDR3 is TGTGCCAGCAGCTCCTCGGTAGGGGCGAATGAAAAACTGTTTTTT. Encoded protein: CASSSSVGANEKLFF.

The V call is TRBV19, the J call TRBJ1-5, with 10 nucleotides matching TRBD1. J was trimmed by 5 bases and V by 6 bases; bases with no gene match: 7. Germline V CDR1 and CDR2: LNHDA, SQIVND (reference sequence). There are 15 residues in the CDR3. The CDR3: CASRITGTGDQPQHF. CDR3 DNA sequence: TGTGCCAGTAGAATAACCGGGACAGGGGATCAGCCCCAGCATTTT.

This chain joins TRBV19 and TRBJ1-6; D gene unclear. V gave up 3 bases and J gave up 9 bases, with 6 bases separating them. CDR1 is LNHDA, CDR2 SQIVND, per germline (reference sequence). CDR3 length equals 12 residues. The CDR3 DNA sequence: TGTGCCAGTAGTATTCGGGGTTCACCCCTCCACTTT. Protein sequence: CASSIRGSPLHF. The full variable domain, rest sourced from reference TRBV19 and TRBJ1-6, is DGGITQSPKYLFRKEGQNVTLSCEQNLNHDAMYWYRQDPGQGLRLIYYSQIVNDFQKGDIAEGYSVSREKKESFPLTVTSAQKNPTAFYLCASSIRGSPLHFGNGTRLTVT.

This rearrangement joins TRBV3-1 (or the pseudogene TRBV3-2) to TRBJ1-6; D is perhaps TRBD1 (6 bases). This CDR3 contains 15 residues. Per the germline V gene, CDR1 is LGHDT and CDR2 is YNNKEL (reference sequence). V lost 1 base and J lost 4, with 8 bases in between. This chain's CDR3 is CASSQVGGYNSPLHF. Here the CDR3 DNA reads TGTGCCAGCAGCCAAGTAGGGGGATATAATTCACCCCTCCACTTT.

This chain joins TRBV18 and TRBJ1-1; TRBD1 might be the D (6 bases). The germline V gene has CDR1 KGHSH and CDR2 LQKENI. This CDR3 contains 13 residues. Trimming removed 7 bases from V and 5 bases from J, with 14 bases in between. The CDR3 is CASYAGGRTEAFF. In nucleotides, the CDR3 is TGTGCCAGCTACGCGGGGGGGCGGACTGAAGCTTTCTTT.

The genes are TRBV2 and TRBJ1-2; perhaps TRBD1 as D (6 bases). V was trimmed by 4 bases and J by 7 bases, leaving 16 bases between them. This CDR3 comprises 14 residues. From germline, CDR1 is SNHLY and CDR2 FYNNEI. CDR3 in amino acids: CASSVEDSRPGYTF. The DNA of the CDR3 is TGTGCCAGCAGTGTCGAGGACAGTCGTCCTGGCTACACCTTC.

V gene TRBV6-1 combines with J gene TRBJ2-1; no reliable D call. Germline V CDR1 and CDR2: MNHNS, SASEGT. This CDR3 is 13 amino acids long. Trimming took off 3 bases at V and 4 bases at J, with 7 bases between the two ends. The CDR3, as DNA: TGTGCCAGCAGTGATTCAACTTACAATGAGCAGTTCTTC. The encoded protein is CASSDSTYNEQFF.

This chain joins TRBV6-5 and TRBJ2-7; a weak D match, TRBD2 (6 bases). The CDR3 sequence is 13 residues long. V was trimmed by 6 bases and J by 2 bases, leaving 11 bases between them. Germline CDR1 and CDR2: MNHEY and SVGAGI. The CDR3 protein is CASSLGGTYEQYF. As DNA, the CDR3 is TGTGCCAGCAGCCTCGGGGGTACCTACGAGCAGTACTTC.

The J gene is TRBJ2-7, the V gene TRBV3-1 (or the pseudogene TRBV3-2); D is undetermined. Germline V gene lookup returns CDR1 LGHDT and CDR2 YNNKEL (reference sequence). The CDR3 loop spans 13 amino acids. V was cut by 1 base and J by 5 bases, with 9 bases left in between. The CDR3 nucleotides read TGTGCCAGCAGCCAAGGCCCTAGGAACGAGCAGTACTTC. Its translation is CASSQGPRNEQYF.

This chain joins TRBV6-2 or TRBV6-3 and TRBJ2-2; 9 positions match TRBD1. CDR3 size: 15 residues. Germline V gene lookup returns CDR1 MNHEY and CDR2 SVGEGT. Unmatched junction bases numbered 6, after V lost 2 bases and J lost 8 bases. The CDR3 loop is CASSYRDRVGGELFF. Written as DNA, the CDR3 is TGTGCCAGCAGTTACCGGGACAGGGTCGGTGGGGAGCTGTTTTTT.

This chain links TRBV20-1 with TRBJ2-6; 7 nucleotides line up with TRBD1. CDR1 is DFQATT and CDR2 is SNEGSKA in the germline V gene (reference sequence). The CDR3 runs 15 residues. V shed 3 bases, J shed 2 bases, and the junction held 4 bases outside the gene matches. The CDR3 coding sequence is TGCAGTGCTAGTTCGGGGACAGCTGGGGCCAACGTCCTGACTTTC. Its translation: CSASSGTAGANVLTF.

V and J are TRBV3-1 (or the pseudogene TRBV3-2) and TRBJ2-2, with 9 positions matching TRBD2. This CDR3 comprises 15 residues. The J segment lost 4 bases and the V segment lost 1 base, leaving 1 base of the junction unmatched. CDR1 and CDR2 from the germline V gene are LGHDT and YNNKEL (reference sequence). The CDR3 loop is CASSQGLAVTGELFF. CDR3 DNA sequence: TGTGCCAGCAGCCAAGGACTAGCGGTCACCGGGGAGCTGTTTTTT.

This chain links TRBV4-3 with TRBJ2-1, with D maybe TRBD1 (7 bases). CDR3 length equals 18 residues. Germline CDR1 and CDR2: LGHNA and YSLEER. V was clipped by 0 bases and J by 8 bases, with 23 bases between them. The CDR3: CASSQEVSGRGALYEQFF. The CDR3 DNA reads TGCGCCAGCAGCCAAGAGGTCAGCGGCAGGGGGGCTTTATATGAGCAGTTCTTC.

The genes are TRBV7-2 and TRBJ2-5; TRBD1 is a possible D gene (6 bases). CDR1 SGHTA and CDR2 FQGNSA come from the germline V gene. V was pared by 3 bases and J by 1 base, with 15 bases between. There are 16 residues in the CDR3. The CDR3 spells CASSLKTGSPQETQYF. The CDR3, as DNA: TGTGCCAGCAGCTTGAAAACAGGGAGCCCCCAAGAGACCCAGTACTTC.

J is TRBJ2-7 and V is TRBV19; TRBD1 matches at 8 bases. The junction had 6 bases not matched to a gene; V was cut back by 6 bases and J by 2 bases. Germline V gives CDR1 LNHDA, CDR2 SQIVND (reference sequence). This CDR3 is built from 14 residues. CDR3 coding DNA: TGTGCCAGTAGAGCGTGGGACAGGCCCTACGAGCAGTACTTC. This codes for CASRAWDRPYEQYF. Using reference TRBV19 and TRBJ2-7 for the parts outside the CDR3, the full variable domain is DGGITQSPKYLFRKEGQNVTLSCEQNLNHDAMYWYRQDPGQGLRLIYYSQIVNDFQKGDIAEGYSVSREKKESFPLTVTSAQKNPTAFYLCASRAWDRPYEQYFGPGTRLTVT.

This chain uses TRBV5-1 with TRBJ2-2; weak D call: TRBD2 (5 bases). Germline V gene data show CDR1 as SGHRS and CDR2 as YFSETQ. The CDR3 is 13 residues long. Trimming pared 4 bases from V and 5 bases from J, leaving 9 bases between. The chain's CDR3 is CASSKPGTGELFF. CDR3 in DNA: TGCGCCAGCAGCAAGCCGGGGACCGGGGAGCTGTTTTTT.